A selection of T cell receptor beta chains follows, all from one sample in a study of patients and donors after allogeneic stem cell transplantation. TCRdb recomputed calls from the RT-PCR reads with MiXCR, one row per CDR3 protein. The sample yields about 110,000 distinct CDR3 sequences, less than 45% seen once. What was sequenced was blood, either unsorted or a sorted T cell fraction (not recorded which). These receptors were collected from a human donor who was either an allogeneic HSCT recipient or a stem cell or donor lymphocyte infusion donor (not recorded which). It is not recorded whose cells these are; they may come from a transplant donor. CDR3s include the opening cysteine and the closing phenylalanine or tryptophan. The order of the fields is D gene, J gene, V gene, CDR3 length, clone size, CDR3 protein, CDR3 DNA. D genes are given only for firm matches. Size values are once, few and many counts, or a class for expanded clones, and some rows have none.

-	TRBJ2-3	TRBV30	14	-	CAWEEVRWTDTQYF	TGTGCCTGGGAGGAAGTCCGTTGGACAGATACGCAGTATTTT
-	TRBJ1-5	TRBV3-1	15	once	CASSQGVNSNQPQHF	TGTGCCAGCAGCCAAGGAGTTAATAGCAATCAGCCCCAGCATTTT
TRBD1	TRBJ2-7	TRBV10-3	12	-	CAIRTGSYEQYF	TGTGCCATAAGGACAGGCTCCTACGAGCAGTACTTC
TRBD1	TRBJ2-2	TRBV7-8	18	once	CASSRSPTGPQVAGELFF	TGTGCCAGCAGCCGTAGTCCGACAGGGCCCCAAGTGGCCGGGGAGCTGTTTTTT
TRBD1	TRBJ2-1	TRBV12-3/TRBV12-4	17	few	CASSWTGVPRWGDEQFF	TGTGCCAGCAGTTGGACAGGGGTGCCTCGTTGGGGGGATGAGCAGTTCTTC
-	TRBJ2-3	TRBV20-1	12	many	CSARLASDTQYF	TGCAGTGCTAGGTTAGCTTCAGATACGCAGTATTTT
TRBD2	TRBJ2-3	TRBV4-3	16	many	CASSQKAAGVIDTQYF	TGCGCCAGCAGCCAAAAAGCAGCGGGAGTGATAGATACGCAGTATTTT
-	TRBJ2-2	TRBV6-2/TRBV6-3	12	few	CASSYNTGELFF	TGTGCCAGCAGTTACAACACCGGGGAGCTGTTTTTT
-	TRBJ2-5	TRBV7-2	14	-	CASSLDRAGETQYF	TGTGCCAGCAGCTTAGATAGGGCCGGGGAGACCCAGTACTTC
-	TRBJ2-7	TRBV20-1	13	once	CSLDSVWGEEQYF	TGCAGTTTGGATTCGGTCTGGGGGGAAGAGCAGTACTTC
-	TRBJ1-2	TRBV9	17	few	CASSVSVQGHLNYGYTF	TGTGCCAGCAGCGTGAGCGTGCAGGGGCACCTTAACTATGGCTACACCTTC
-	TRBJ2-4	TRBV20-1	15	-	CSALGFRLAEGVQHF	TGCAGTGCTCTCGGGTTCCGGTTGGCCGAGGGCGTTCAGCACTTC
-	TRBJ2-1	TRBV10-2	13	few	CASSWSSYNEQFF	TGCGCCAGCAGTTGGAGCTCCTACAATGAGCAGTTCTTC
-	TRBJ2-5	TRBV6-2/TRBV6-3	13	-	CASRATGQETQYF	TGTGCCAGCAGGGCAACGGGCCAAGAGACCCAGTACTTC
-	TRBJ1-1	TRBV7-9	14	-	CASSLDGQNTEAFF	TGTGCCAGCAGCTTAGATGGGCAGAACACTGAAGCTTTCTTT
-	TRBJ1-2	TRBV4-3	14	few	CASSRIQEGSGYTF	TGCGCCAGCAGCCGCATCCAGGAGGGGAGTGGCTACACCTTC